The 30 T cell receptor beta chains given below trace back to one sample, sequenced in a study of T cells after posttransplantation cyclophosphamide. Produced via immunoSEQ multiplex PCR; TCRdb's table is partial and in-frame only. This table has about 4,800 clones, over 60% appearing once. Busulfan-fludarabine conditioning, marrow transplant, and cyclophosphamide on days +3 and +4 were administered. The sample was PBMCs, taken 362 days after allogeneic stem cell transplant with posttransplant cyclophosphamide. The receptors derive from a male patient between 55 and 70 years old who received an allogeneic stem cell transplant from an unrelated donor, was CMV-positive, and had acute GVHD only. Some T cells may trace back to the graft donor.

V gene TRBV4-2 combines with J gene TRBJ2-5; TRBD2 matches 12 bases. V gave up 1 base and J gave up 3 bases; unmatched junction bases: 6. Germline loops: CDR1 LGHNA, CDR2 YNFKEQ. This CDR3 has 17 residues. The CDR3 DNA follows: TGTGCCAGCAGCCAAGGGGTGACTAGCGGGGGCGAAGAGACCCAGTACTTC. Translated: CASSQGVTSGGEETQYF.

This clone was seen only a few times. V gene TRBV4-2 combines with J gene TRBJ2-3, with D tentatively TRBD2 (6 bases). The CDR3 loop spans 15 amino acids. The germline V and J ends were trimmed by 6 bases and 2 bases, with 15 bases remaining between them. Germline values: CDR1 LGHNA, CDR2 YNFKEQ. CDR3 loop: CASRGGTFLTDTQYF. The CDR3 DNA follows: TGTGCCAGCAGGGGTGGGACTTTCCTCACAGATACGCAGTATTTT.

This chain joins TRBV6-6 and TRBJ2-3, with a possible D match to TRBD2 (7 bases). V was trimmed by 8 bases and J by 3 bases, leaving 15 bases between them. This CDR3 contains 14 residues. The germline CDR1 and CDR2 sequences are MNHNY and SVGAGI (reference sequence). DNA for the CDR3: TGTGCCAGCGAGAGAGGGGGGGCTACAGATACGCAGTATTTT. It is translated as CASERGGATDTQYF.

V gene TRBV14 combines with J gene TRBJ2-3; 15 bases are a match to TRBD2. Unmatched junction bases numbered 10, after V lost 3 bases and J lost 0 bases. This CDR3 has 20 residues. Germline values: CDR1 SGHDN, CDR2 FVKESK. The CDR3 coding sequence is TGTGCCAGCAGCCACGAGAGGACTAGCGGGAGGGCCAAGAGCACAGATACGCAGTATTTT. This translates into CASSHERTSGRAKSTDTQYF.

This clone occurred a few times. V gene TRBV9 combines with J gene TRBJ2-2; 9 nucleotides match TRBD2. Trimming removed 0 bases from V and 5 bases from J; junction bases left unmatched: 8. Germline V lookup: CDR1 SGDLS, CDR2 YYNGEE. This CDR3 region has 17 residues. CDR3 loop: CASSVDIAGAGTGELFF. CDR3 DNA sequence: TGTGCCAGCAGCGTAGATATAGCGGGAGCAGGAACCGGGGAGCTGTTTTTT.

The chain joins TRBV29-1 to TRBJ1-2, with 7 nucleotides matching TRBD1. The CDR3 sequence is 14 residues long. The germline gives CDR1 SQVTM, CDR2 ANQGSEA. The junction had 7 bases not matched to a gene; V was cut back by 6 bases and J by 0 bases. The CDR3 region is CSVGGQTANYGYTF. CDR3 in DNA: TGCAGCGTGGGGGGACAGACTGCTAACTATGGCTACACCTTC.

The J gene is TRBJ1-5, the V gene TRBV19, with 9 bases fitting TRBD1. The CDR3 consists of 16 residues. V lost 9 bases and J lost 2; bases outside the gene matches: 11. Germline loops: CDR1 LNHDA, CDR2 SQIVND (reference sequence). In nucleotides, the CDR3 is TGTGCCAGCAACCTGGGACAGGGAGACCGCAATCAGCCCCAGCATTTT. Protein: CASNLGQGDRNQPQHF.

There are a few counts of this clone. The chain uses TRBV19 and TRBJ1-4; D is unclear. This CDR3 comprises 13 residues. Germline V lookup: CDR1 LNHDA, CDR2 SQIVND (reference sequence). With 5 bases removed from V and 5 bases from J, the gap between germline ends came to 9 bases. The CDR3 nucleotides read TGTGCCAGTAGTCTAATGGTCAATGAAAAACTGTTTTTT. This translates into CASSLMVNEKLFF.

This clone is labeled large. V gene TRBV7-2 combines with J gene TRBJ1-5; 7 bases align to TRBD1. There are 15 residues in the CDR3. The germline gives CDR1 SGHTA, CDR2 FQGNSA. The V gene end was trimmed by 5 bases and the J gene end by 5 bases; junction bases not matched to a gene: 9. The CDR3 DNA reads TGTGCCAGCAGCCGCGACAGGGAATGGGATCAGCCCCAGCATTTT. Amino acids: CASSRDREWDQPQHF.

In nucleotides, the CDR3 is TGTGCCAGCAGCCGGGTCGGGGGGCCGTCTAATGAAAAACTGTTTTTT. Translating it yields CASSRVGGPSNEKLFF. The V and J genes are TRBV11-2 and TRBJ1-4, with D maybe TRBD1 (6 bases). The germline gives CDR1 SGHAT, CDR2 FQNNGV. The CDR3 runs 16 residues. The germline V and J ends were trimmed by 5 bases and 3 bases, with 16 bases remaining between them.

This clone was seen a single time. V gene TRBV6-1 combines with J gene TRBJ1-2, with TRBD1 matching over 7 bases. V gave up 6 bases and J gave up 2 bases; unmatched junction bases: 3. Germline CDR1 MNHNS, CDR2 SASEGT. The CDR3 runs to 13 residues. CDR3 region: CASRTGINYGYTF. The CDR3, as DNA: TGTGCCAGCAGGACAGGGATAAACTATGGCTACACCTTC.

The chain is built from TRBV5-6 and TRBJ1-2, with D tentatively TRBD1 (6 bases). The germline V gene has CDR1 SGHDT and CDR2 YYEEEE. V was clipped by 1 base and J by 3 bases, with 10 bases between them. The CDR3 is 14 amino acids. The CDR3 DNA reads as TGTGCCAGCAGCTTGACAGGGTCCTACTATGGCTACACCTTC. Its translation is CASSLTGSYYGYTF. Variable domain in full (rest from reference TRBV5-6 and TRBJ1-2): DAGVTQSPTHLIKTRGQQVTLRCSPKSGHDTVSWYQQALGQGPQFIFQYYEEEERQRGNFPDRFSGHQFPNYSSELNVNALLLGDSALYLCASSLTGSYYGYTFGSGTRLTVV.

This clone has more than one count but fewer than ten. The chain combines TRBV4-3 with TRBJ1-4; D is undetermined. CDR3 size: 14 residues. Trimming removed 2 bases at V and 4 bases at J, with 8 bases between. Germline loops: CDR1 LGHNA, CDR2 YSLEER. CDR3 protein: CASSQQLNNEKLFF. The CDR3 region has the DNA TGCGCCAGCAGCCAACAACTGAATAATGAAAAACTGTTTTTT.

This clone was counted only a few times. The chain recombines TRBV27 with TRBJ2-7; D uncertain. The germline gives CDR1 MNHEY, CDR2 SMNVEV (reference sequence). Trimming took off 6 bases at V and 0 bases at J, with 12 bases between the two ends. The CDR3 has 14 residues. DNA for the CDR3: TGTGCCAGCAGGAGACTCGATGCCTCCTACGAGCAGTACTTC. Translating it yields CASRRLDASYEQYF.

The CDR3 here is CASRPGTSRNEQFF. CDR3 in DNA: TGTGCCAGCCGACCGGGTACTAGCAGGAATGAGCAGTTCTTC. This chain links TRBV2 with TRBJ2-1; a possible D gene is TRBD2 (6 bases). The V end was cut by 8 bases, the J end by 7 bases, with 18 bases between. The CDR3 is 14 amino acids. The germline V gene has CDR1 SNHLY and CDR2 FYNNEI. Full variable domain (missing parts from reference TRBV2 and TRBJ2-1): EPEVTQTPSHQVTQMGQEVILRCVPISNHLYFYWYRQILGQKVEFLVSFYNNEISEKSEIFDDQFSVERPDGSNFTLKIRSTKLEDSAMYFCASRPGTSRNEQFFGPGTRLTVL.

This CDR3 reads CASSRSGQGGQPQHF. CDR3 nucleotide sequence: TGTGCCAGCAGTAGATCAGGACAGGGGGGACAGCCCCAGCATTTT. The chain joins TRBV6-5 to TRBJ1-5; 10 nucleotides agree with TRBD1. The CDR3 has 15 residues. Germline V lookup: CDR1 MNHEY, CDR2 SVGAGI. Trimming at V came to 5 bases and at J to 7 bases, leaving 8 bases not matched to a gene.

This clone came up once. This CDR3 reads CASRALMRNEQFF. CDR3 nucleotides: TGTGCCAGCAGAGCACTAATGAGGAATGAGCAGTTCTTC. The rearrangement uses TRBV6-5 and TRBJ2-1; D unclear. Germline V gives CDR1 MNHEY, CDR2 SVGAGI. V dropped 6 bases and J dropped 7 bases, with 13 bases sitting between them. The CDR3 totals 13 residues.

This CDR3 reads CASSGTGTGELFF. The CDR3 DNA reads TGTGCCAGCAGTGGGACAGGGACCGGGGAGCTGTTTTTT. This chain connects TRBV2 to TRBJ2-2; the match to TRBD1 covers 8 bases. This CDR3 comprises 13 residues. CDR1 is SNHLY, CDR2 FYNNEI, per germline. Germline trimming cut 4 bases from V and 5 bases from J; bases unmatched to any gene: 0.

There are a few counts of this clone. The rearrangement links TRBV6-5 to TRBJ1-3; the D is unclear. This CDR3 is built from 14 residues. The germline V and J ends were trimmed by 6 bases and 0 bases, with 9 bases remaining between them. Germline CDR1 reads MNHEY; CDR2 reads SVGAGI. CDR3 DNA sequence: TGTGCCAGCAGACCCGGCGGCTCTGGAAACACCATATATTTT. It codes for CASRPGGSGNTIYF.

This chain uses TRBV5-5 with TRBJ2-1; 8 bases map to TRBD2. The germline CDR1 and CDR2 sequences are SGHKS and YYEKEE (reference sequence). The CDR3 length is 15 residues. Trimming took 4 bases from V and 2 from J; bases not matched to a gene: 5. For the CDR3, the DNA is TGTGCCAGCAGCCAGGGACTAGGACCCTACAATGAGCAGTTCTTC. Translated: CASSQGLGPYNEQFF.

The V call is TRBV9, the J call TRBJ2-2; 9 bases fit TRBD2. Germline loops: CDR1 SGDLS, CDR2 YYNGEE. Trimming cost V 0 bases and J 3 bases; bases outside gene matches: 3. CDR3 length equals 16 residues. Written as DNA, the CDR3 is TGTGCCAGCAGCGTAGAGTGGACTAGCGACACCGGGGAGCTGTTTTTT. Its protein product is CASSVEWTSDTGELFF. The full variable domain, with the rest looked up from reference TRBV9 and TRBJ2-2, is DSGVTQTPKHLITATGQRVTLRCSPRSGDLSVYWYQQSLDQGLQFLIQYYNGEERAKGNILERFSAQQFPDLHSELNLSSLELGDSALYFCASSVEWTSDTGELFFGEGSRLTVL.

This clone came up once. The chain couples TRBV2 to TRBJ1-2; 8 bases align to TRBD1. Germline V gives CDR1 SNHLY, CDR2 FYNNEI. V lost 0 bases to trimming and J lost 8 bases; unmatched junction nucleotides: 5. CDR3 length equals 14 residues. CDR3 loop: CASSEAPQGAGYTF. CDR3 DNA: TGTGCCAGCAGTGAAGCGCCGCAGGGGGCCGGCTACACCTTC.

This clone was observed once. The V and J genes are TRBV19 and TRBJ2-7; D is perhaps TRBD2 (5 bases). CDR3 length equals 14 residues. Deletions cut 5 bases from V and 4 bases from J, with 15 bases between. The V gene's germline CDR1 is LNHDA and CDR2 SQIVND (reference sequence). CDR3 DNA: TGTGCCAGTAGTCCGCGGTCCCGCGGGTACGAGCAGTACTTC. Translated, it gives CASSPRSRGYEQYF.

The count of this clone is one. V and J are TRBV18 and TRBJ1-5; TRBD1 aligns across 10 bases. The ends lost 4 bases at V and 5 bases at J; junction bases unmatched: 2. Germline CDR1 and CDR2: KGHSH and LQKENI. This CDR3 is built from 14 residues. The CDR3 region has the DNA TGTGCCAGCTCACGACAGGGGGCGGATCAGCCCCAGCATTTT. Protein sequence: CASSRQGADQPQHF. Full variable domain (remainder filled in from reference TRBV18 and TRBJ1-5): NAGVMQNPRHLVRRRGQEARLRCSPMKGHSHVYWYRQLPEEGLKFMVYLQKENIIDESGMPKERFSAEFPKEGPSILRIQQVVRGDSAAYFCASSRQGADQPQHFGDGTRLSIL.

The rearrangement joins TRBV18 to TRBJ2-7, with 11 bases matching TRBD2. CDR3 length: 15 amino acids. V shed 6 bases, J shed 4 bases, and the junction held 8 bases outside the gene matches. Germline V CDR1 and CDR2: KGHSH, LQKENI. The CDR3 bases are TGTGCCAGCTCTGGTAGCGGGGGGGCATATTACGAGCAGTACTTC. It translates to CASSGSGGAYYEQYF.

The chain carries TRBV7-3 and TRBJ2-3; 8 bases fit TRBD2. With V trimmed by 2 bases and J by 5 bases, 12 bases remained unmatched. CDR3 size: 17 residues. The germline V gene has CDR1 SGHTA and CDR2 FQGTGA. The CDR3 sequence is CASSLGFGGGREDTQYF. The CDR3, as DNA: TGTGCCAGCAGCTTAGGGTTCGGCGGGGGGCGGGAAGATACGCAGTATTTT. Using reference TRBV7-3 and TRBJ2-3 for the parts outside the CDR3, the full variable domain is GAGVSQTPSNKVTEKGKYVELRCDPISGHTALYWYRQSLGQGPEFLIYFQGTGAADDSGLPNDRFFAVRPEGSVSTLKIQRTERGDSAVYLCASSLGFGGGREDTQYFGPGTRLTVL.

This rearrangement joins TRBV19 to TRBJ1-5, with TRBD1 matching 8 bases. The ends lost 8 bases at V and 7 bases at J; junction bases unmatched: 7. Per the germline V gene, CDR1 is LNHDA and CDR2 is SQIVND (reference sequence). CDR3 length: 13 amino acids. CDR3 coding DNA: TGTGCCAGTGACAGGGGTCAGAACCAGCCCCAGCATTTT. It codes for CASDRGQNQPQHF.

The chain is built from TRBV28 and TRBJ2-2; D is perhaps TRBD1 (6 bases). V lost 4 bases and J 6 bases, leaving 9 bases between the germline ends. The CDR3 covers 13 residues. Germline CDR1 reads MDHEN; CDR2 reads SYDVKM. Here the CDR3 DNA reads TGTGCCAGCAGTTCCAGGGGATCCGGGGAGCTGTTTTTT. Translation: CASSSRGSGELFF.

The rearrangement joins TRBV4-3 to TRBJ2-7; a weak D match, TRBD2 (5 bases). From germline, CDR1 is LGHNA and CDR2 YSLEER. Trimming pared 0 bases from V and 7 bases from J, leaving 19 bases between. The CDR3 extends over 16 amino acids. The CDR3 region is CASSQDLRNLGGEQYF. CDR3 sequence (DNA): TGCGCCAGCAGCCAAGATCTAAGAAATCTCGGAGGAGAGCAGTACTTC.

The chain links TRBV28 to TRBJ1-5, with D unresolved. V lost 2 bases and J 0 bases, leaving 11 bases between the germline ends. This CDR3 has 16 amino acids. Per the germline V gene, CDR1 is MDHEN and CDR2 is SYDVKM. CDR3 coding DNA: TGTGCCAGCAGTTTAGCTGCGGGGAGTAGCAATCAGCCCCAGCATTTT. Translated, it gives CASSLAAGSSNQPQHF. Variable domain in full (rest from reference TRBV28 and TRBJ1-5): DVKVTQSSRYLVKRTGEKVFLECVQDMDHENMFWYRQDPGLGLRLIYFSYDVKMKEKGDIPEGYSVSREKKERFSLILESASTNQTSMYLCASSLAAGSSNQPQHFGDGTRLSIL.